Each of the 29 T cell receptor beta chains below was sequenced from the same sample in a study of T cell clonality in common variable immunodeficiency. Method: immunoSEQ multiplex PCR; TCRdb's copy keeps in-frame clones and lacks some. The sample contains approximately 34,000 clones, none of them singletons. Material for sequencing was peripheral blood mononuclear cells. The receptor set was obtained from a person between 18 and 69 years old in good health.

This clone was seen many times. The read stops 3 residues short of the end of the CDR3; the missing end is completed from the germline J gene. The gene calls are TRBV30 and TRBJ2-5, with 11 bases fitting TRBD2. After removal of 2 bases from V and 2 bases from J, the junction contained 4 bases not matched to a gene. CDR1 is GTSNPN, CDR2 SVGIG, per germline (reference sequence). CDR3 size: 15 residues. CDR3 loop: CAWSWLAGGQETQYF. The covered CDR3 bases are TGTGCCTGGAGTTGGCTAGCGGGGGGACAAGAGACC.

The sample holds many counts of this clone. The read terminates 3 residues ahead of where the CDR3 ends, so the germline J gene completes it. V and J are TRBV7-9 and TRBJ1-6, with 7 bases fitting TRBD1. Germline assignment: CDR1 SEHNR and CDR2 FQNEAQ (reference sequence). The CDR3 loop spans 12 amino acids. Partial CDR3 DNA: TGTGCCAGCACCTATGGCAGGGGGCCC. Encoded protein: CASTYGRGP. The whole CDR3 reads CASTYGRGPLHF.

This clone has a count of ten or more. The CDR3 end is not reached by the read, which stops 3 residues before it; the germline J gene fills it in. The chain couples TRBV4-1 to TRBJ2-7, with 8 bases fitting TRBD2. V lost 3 bases, J lost 3 bases, and 7 bases stayed unmatched. CDR1 MGHRA and CDR2 YSYEKL come from the germline V gene. The CDR3 is 15 residues long. Incomplete CDR3 DNA: TGCGCCAGCAGCCAGTCAGCGGGAGCGGTCTACGAG. Its protein is CASSQSAGAVYE. The CDR3 reads in full as CASSQSAGAVYEQYF.

This clone was seen more than once but under ten times. The CDR3 extends 3 residues past the end of the read, so its final part is completed from the germline J gene. The chain has TRBV13 and TRBJ1-2; the D gene is possibly TRBD1 (5 bases). The germline V gene has CDR1 PRHDT and CDR2 FYEKMQ (reference sequence). This CDR3 has 16 residues. Deletions cut 0 bases from V and 0 bases from J, with 11 bases between. Here the CDR3 reads CASSLGGPSTNYGYTF. CDR3 bases read: TGTGCCAGCAGCTTAGGGGGGCCTAGTACTAACTATGGC.

Many counts were recorded for this clone. The read falls 3 residues short of the CDR3 end, and the missing part is taken from the germline J gene. This chain connects TRBV20-1 to TRBJ1-1; 8 nucleotides align to TRBD1. CDR1 is DFQATT, CDR2 SNEGSKA, per germline (reference sequence). There are 13 residues in the CDR3. The part of the CDR3 DNA that was read is TGCAGGGGAGATGGACAGGGGAACACTGAA. This gives the protein CRGDGQGNTE. The entire CDR3 reads CRGDGQGNTEAFF.

This clone has a count of ten or more. The read ends 3 residues before the CDR3 terminus; that terminus is restored from the germline J gene. The chain recombines TRBV7-3 with TRBJ2-7, with 9 positions matching TRBD1. The CDR3 is 15 amino acids. The V and J ends lost 4 bases and 5 bases, in that order; junction bases with no gene match: 9. Germline CDR1 is SGHTA and CDR2 is FQGTGA. The CDR3 here is CASSSGGTGSHEQYF. CDR3 DNA (partial): TGTGCCAGCAGCTCAGGGGGGACAGGGTCCCACGAG.

This clone was seen a few times. The CDR3 is cut off 3 residues early in the read; its end comes from the germline J gene. Within the sample, other DNA sequences also encode this same CDR3. The chain carries TRBV7-2 and TRBJ1-4, with D possibly matching TRBD1 (6 bases). This CDR3 spans 15 amino acids. Germline-derived CDR1 and CDR2 are SGHTA and FQGNSA. V gave up 6 bases and J gave up 8 bases, with 19 bases separating them. The CDR3 bases that were read are TGTGCCAGCAGTCTTAAAGGGGGAGGTGGGGAAAAA. As protein: CASSLKGGGGEK. The full CDR3 protein reads CASSLKGGGGEKLFF. The complete variable domain, with remaining parts taken from reference TRBV7-2 and TRBJ1-4, reads GAGVSQSPSNKVTEKGKDVELRCDPISGHTALYWYRQSLGQGLEFLIYFQGNSAPDKSGLPSDRFSAERTGGSVSTLTIQRTQQEDSAVYLCASSLKGGGGEKLFFGSGTQLSVL.

This clone was recorded a few times. The CDR3 is cut off 3 residues early in the read; its end comes from the germline J gene. The chain uses TRBV7-3 and TRBJ1-1, with D tentatively TRBD1 (6 bases). V lost 7 bases to trimming and J lost 2 bases, with 8 bases between them. From germline, CDR1 is SGHTA and CDR2 FQGTGA. The CDR3 length is 12 residues. The sequenced part of the CDR3 DNA is TGTGCCAGCAAACAGGGAAACACTGAA. Translating it yields CASKQGNTE. The complete CDR3 protein is CASKQGNTEAFF.

With respect to this clone: The read ends 3 residues early relative to the CDR3; the germline J gene fills the gap. This sequence joins TRBV7-2 and TRBJ2-7; D uncertain. CDR1 and CDR2 (germline): SGHTA, FQGNSA. Trimming pared 5 bases from V and 3 bases from J, leaving 11 bases between. The length of the CDR3 is 13 residues. The CDR3 sequence: CASSPRLYYEQYF. The DNA read from the CDR3 is TGTGCCAGCAGCCCCCGACTGTACTACGAG.

This clone was recorded at least ten times. Sequencing ends 3 residues short of the CDR3 end; the germline J gene provides the rest. J is TRBJ2-7 and V is TRBV20-1; D is undetermined. CDR3 length equals 16 residues. Germline lookup yields CDR1 DFQATT and CDR2 SNEGSKA (reference sequence). V lost 4 bases and J lost 3, with 22 bases in between. The CDR3 sequence is CSATHTTGHQYYEQYF. The sequenced part of the CDR3 DNA is TGCAGTGCTACCCATACTACGGGTCATCAATACTACGAG.

With respect to this clone: The read stops 3 residues short of the end of the CDR3; the missing end is completed from the germline J gene. The chain recombines TRBV19 with TRBJ1-1; weak D call: TRBD1 (5 bases). The CDR3 has 15 amino acids. V was trimmed by 3 bases and J by 1 base, leaving 12 bases between them. CDR1 and CDR2 (germline): LNHDA, SQIVND (reference sequence). This chain's CDR3 is CASSITGVSNTEAFF. Partial CDR3 DNA: TGTGCCAGTAGTATTACGGGGGTCTCGAACACTGAA.

This clone has at least ten counts. The observed sequence ends 3 residues before the CDR3 terminus, with the missing tail filled in from the germline J gene. The chain combines TRBV29-1 with TRBJ1-2, with D unresolved. V was trimmed by 4 bases and J by 6 bases, leaving 12 bases between them. Germline CDR1 and CDR2: SQVTM and ANQGSEA. The CDR3 totals 12 residues. The sequenced CDR3 bases are TGCAGCGTTGTTGCGGAAGAACATGGC. Encoded protein: CSVVAEEHG. The complete CDR3 sequence is CSVVAEEHGYTF.

This clone is labeled medium-sized. The CDR3 extends 3 residues past the end of the read, so its final part is completed from the germline J gene. V and J are TRBV5-4 and TRBJ1-1; 7 bases agree with TRBD1. The germline V gene encodes CDR1 SGHNT and CDR2 YYREEE (reference sequence). The CDR3 runs 13 residues. The sequenced CDR3 bases are TGTGCCAGCAGCTTGGGAATCGAGGGGGCA. As protein: CASSLGIEGA. The CDR3 reads in full as CASSLGIEGAAFF.

This clone was recorded many times. The read terminates 3 residues ahead of where the CDR3 ends, so the germline J gene completes it. V usage is TRBV7-8 and J usage is TRBJ2-5; TRBD2 matches 14 bases. CDR1 is SGHVS and CDR2 is FQNEAQ in the germline V gene. The CDR3 has 16 amino acids. The ends lost 3 bases at V and 7 bases at J; junction bases unmatched: 7. CDR3 loop: CASSFAFGTSGGTQYF. CDR3 DNA, as far as it was read: TGTGCCAGCAGCTTCGCCTTTGGGACTAGCGGGGGGACC. Filled out from reference TRBV7-8 and TRBJ2-5, the complete variable domain reads GAGVSQSPRYKVAKRGQDVALRCDPISGHVSLFWYQQALGQGPEFLTYFQNEAQLDKSGLPSDRFFAERPEGSVSTLKIQRTQQEDSAVYLCASSFAFGTSGGTQYFGPGTRLLVL.

In its sample, this clone was seen many times. The CDR3 extends 3 residues past the end of the read, so its final part is completed from the germline J gene. The V and J genes are TRBV4-1 and TRBJ2-7; 7 bases map to TRBD1. This CDR3 has 15 amino acids. Germline V gene sequence: CDR1 MGHRA, CDR2 YSYEKL. After removal of 3 bases from V and 6 bases from J, the junction contained 11 bases not matched to a gene. The DNA read from the CDR3 is TGCGCCAGCAGCCAGCGACAGGGTCTGTTCGTCGAG. Amino acid sequence: CASSQRQGLFVE. The CDR3, in full, reads CASSQRQGLFVEQYF.

This clone was found many times. The read stops 3 residues short of the end of the CDR3; the missing end is completed from the germline J gene. The chain carries TRBV7-8 and TRBJ1-6; 9 bases align to TRBD1. CDR3 length equals 16 residues. V lost 5 bases and J lost 3; bases outside the gene matches: 5. CDR1 is SGHVS and CDR2 is FQNEAQ in the germline V gene. CDR3 region: CASSLTGGNYNSPLHF. The covered CDR3 bases are TGTGCCAGCAGCCTTACAGGGGGCAACTATAATTCACCC.

This clone was recorded a few times. The covered CDR3 bases are TGTGCCAGCAGTGTCAACTCGGGACTAGTCTCCAATGAG. Its translation is CASSVNSGLVSNE. The entire CDR3 reads CASSVNSGLVSNEQFF. The chain carries TRBV2 and TRBJ2-1; 8 bases align to TRBD2. Read coverage stops 3 residues before the CDR3 terminus; the germline J gene supplies the remainder. The CDR3 is 16 amino acids. The V gene end was trimmed by 4 bases and the J gene end by 6 bases; junction bases not matched to a gene: 11. Germline CDR1 SNHLY, CDR2 FYNNEI.

This clone was counted a few times. One end of the junction varies from germline; a read error may be responsible. Coverage ceases 3 residues before the CDR3 finishes, and the germline J gene fills in the end. The chain couples TRBV5-6 to TRBJ2-1; D remains ambiguous. The CDR3 is made up of 11 amino acids. Germline CDR1 reads SGHDT; CDR2 reads YYEEEE. Partial CDR3 DNA: TGTGCCAGCAGCGCGTACAGTGAG. It is translated as CASSAYSE. The full CDR3 sequence reads CASSAYSEQFF. The full variable domain, its missing parts supplied by reference TRBV5-6 and TRBJ2-1, is DAGVTQSPTHLIKTRGQQVTLRCSPKSGHDTVSWYQQALGQGPQFIFQYYEEEERQRGNFPDRFSGHQFPNYSSELNVNALLLGDSALYLCASSAYSEQFFGPGTRLTVL.

This clone was observed at least ten times. The sequence runs out 3 residues before the end of the CDR3; the remainder is reconstructed from the germline J gene. The rearrangement joins TRBV19 to TRBJ1-5; weak D call: TRBD1 (5 bases). This CDR3 contains 15 residues. Trimming stripped 3 bases from V and 5 bases from J, with 14 bases between. Germline V gene lookup returns CDR1 LNHDA and CDR2 SQIVND (reference sequence). Incomplete CDR3 DNA: TGTGCCAGTAGTATGGGGGGAAGTGGGGATCAGCCC. This encodes CASSMGGSGDQP. In full, the CDR3 is CASSMGGSGDQPQHF.

This clone turned up a few times. The CDR3 end is not reached by the read, which stops 3 residues before it; the germline J gene fills it in. The gene calls are TRBV5-8 and TRBJ2-3; D may be TRBD1 (6 bases). The CDR3 loop spans 14 amino acids. Germline-derived CDR1 and CDR2 are SGHTS and YDEGEE. CDR3 bases read: TGTGCCAGCAGACGCGGACAGACGGGCCAGCCG. Its translation is CASRRGQTGQP. The entire CDR3 protein is CASRRGQTGQPQYF.

In this sample, this clone turned up many times. The CDR3 end lies 3 residues beyond the end of the read and is filled in from the germline J gene. Other DNA sequences within the sample encode an identical CDR3. The chain employs TRBV20-1 and TRBJ1-1, with a possible D match to TRBD1 (5 bases). Germline CDR1 DFQATT, CDR2 SNEGSKA (reference sequence). CDR3 size: 12 residues. The V and J ends lost 3 bases and 1 base respectively, with 6 bases between them. CDR3 bases read: TGCAGTGCTAGCGGGGGGAACACTGAA. Translating it yields CSASGGNTE. From start to end, the CDR3 is CSASGGNTEAFF.

For this clone: This may come from a read error, since a much larger clone is one base off. Read sequence stops 3 residues before the CDR3 end, and the germline J gene provides the missing end. The V call is TRBV7-9, the J call TRBJ2-3; D may match TRBD1 or TRBD2 (5 bases each). There are 14 residues in the CDR3. Germline CDR1 is SEHNR and CDR2 is FQNEAQ (reference sequence). CDR3 in amino acids: CASSPTATWEPQYF. Partial CDR3 DNA: TGTGCCAGCAGCCCGACAGCGACCTGGGAGCCG.

This clone has at least ten counts. The sequence runs out 3 residues before the end of the CDR3; the remainder is reconstructed from the germline J gene. The gene calls are TRBV18 and TRBJ1-5, with a possible D match to TRBD1 (5 bases). Per germline, CDR1 KGHSH and CDR2 LQKENI. The CDR3 totals 17 residues. V shed 0 bases and J shed 3 bases, with 15 bases lying between them. The sequenced CDR3 bases are TGTGCCAGCTCACCACCGCCGCAGGGAAAGAACAATCAGCCC. Translating gives CASSPPPQGKNNQP. In full, the CDR3 reads CASSPPPQGKNNQPQHF.

In its sample, this clone was seen a few times. The read finishes 3 residues shy of the CDR3 end, and the germline J gene is used to complete it. This chain links TRBV30 with TRBJ1-5; weak D call: TRBD1 (6 bases). Germline V gene data show CDR1 as GTSNPN and CDR2 as SVGIG (reference sequence). The V end was cut by 0 bases, the J end by 6 bases, with 12 bases between. CDR3 length equals 14 residues. The part of the CDR3 DNA that was read is TGTGCCTGGAGTGTAGGGGGTTTGGGTCAGCCC. The encoded protein is CAWSVGGLGQP. In full, the CDR3 is CAWSVGGLGQPQHF.

This clone came up many times. The CDR3 bases that were read are TGCAGTGCTAGAGATCAGGGTAATTCACCC. This translates into CSARDQGNSP. The full CDR3 protein is CSARDQGNSPLHF. V and J are TRBV20-1 and TRBJ1-6, with D maybe TRBD1 (5 bases). With the read ending 3 residues before the CDR3 end, the germline J gene is used to fill in that end. Germline assignment: CDR1 DFQATT and CDR2 SNEGSKA (reference sequence). CDR3 length: 13 amino acids. V lost 0 bases and J lost 6, with 6 bases in between.

This clone was seen many times. The CDR3 is cut off 3 residues early in the read; its end comes from the germline J gene. The V call is TRBV14, the J call TRBJ2-7, with 9 bases aligning to TRBD1. The CDR3 has 16 residues. Germline loops: CDR1 SGHDN, CDR2 FVKESK. Unmatched junction bases numbered 7, after V lost 2 bases and J lost 2 bases. The CDR3 region is CASSQQPGQGPYEQYF. Partial CDR3 DNA: TGTGCCAGCAGCCAACAGCCGGGACAGGGTCCCTACGAG.

This clone has at least ten counts. Read coverage stops 3 residues before the CDR3 terminus; the germline J gene supplies the remainder. The genes are TRBV5-1 and TRBJ2-2, with a tentative D call TRBD2 (7 bases). Trimming stripped 6 bases from V and 7 bases from J, with 28 bases between. The length of the CDR3 is 18 residues. Germline CDR1 reads SGHRS; CDR2 reads YFSETQ. The CDR3 bases that were read are TGCGCCAGCAACCGTGGGGCAACGGGGGGCCCAAAGGACGGGGAG. This encodes CASNRGATGGPKDGE. The full-length CDR3 reads as CASNRGATGGPKDGELFF.

This clone was seen more than once but under ten times. The read halts 3 residues ahead of the CDR3 end, with the missing end drawn from the germline J gene. The chain joins TRBV5-1 to TRBJ2-5, with 7 bases fitting TRBD2. The trim removed 7 bases at V and 2 bases at J, leaving 11 bases unmatched. The CDR3 is made up of 15 amino acids. Germline V gene sequence: CDR1 SGHRS, CDR2 YFSETQ. Partial CDR3 DNA: TGCGCCAGCTCTGGGGGGGGAGGAGCGCAAGAGACC. It encodes CASSGGGGAQET. The whole CDR3 reads CASSGGGGAQETQYF. Full variable domain (outside the CDR3, taken from reference TRBV5-1 and TRBJ2-5): KAGVTQTPRYLIKTRGQQVTLSCSPISGHRSVSWYQQTPGQGLQFLFEYFSETQRNKGNFPGRFSGRQFSNSRSEMNVSTLELGDSALYLCASSGGGGAQETQYFGPGTRLLVL.

This clone came up a few times. Coverage ceases 3 residues before the CDR3 finishes, and the germline J gene fills in the end. This chain connects TRBV2 to TRBJ1-2; D is undetermined. CDR1 and CDR2 from the germline V gene are SNHLY and FYNNEI. This CDR3 is built from 18 residues. The CDR3 bases that were read are TGTGCCAGCAGTGATGAAGTAGCGGGAGCATCATTGGGCTACGAC. It codes for CASSDEVAGASLGYD. Given in full, the CDR3 is CASSDEVAGASLGYDYTF.